This T cell receptor (beta chain) was sequenced for a study of cytomegalovirus exposure and HLA in healthy donors. Germline CDR1 is SGHDN and CDR2 is FVKESK. This CDR3 is 15 amino acids long. The V gene lost 2 bases and the J gene lost 5 bases, with 13 bases spanning the gap. PCR amplification relied on 60 Vbeta primers (plus 13 Jbeta primers). Profiling relied on immunoSEQ multiplex PCR, and the TCRdb table lists in-frame clones only, not all of them. The sample has about 90,000 clones, approximately 56% seen once. This clone came up once. Input material: PBMCs. This clonotype was obtained from a woman aged 25 to 39 in good health and CMV-seropositive. This chain links TRBV14 with TRBJ2-1, with D possibly matching TRBD1 (7 bases). CDR3 in DNA: TGTGCCAGCAGCCAACCCGGAGGGGGCCACAATGAGCAGTTCTTC. Its translation: CASSQPGGGHNEQFF.